The clone carrying this T cell receptor (beta chain) was recorded a few times. The antigen is not known. The data are from a study of graft-versus-host responses after intestinal transplantation. Study background: Among the recipients, all got anti-thymocyte globulin induction and then tacrolimus and steroids for about 3 years.

The table came from immunoSEQ multiplex PCR; TCRdb's copy has only in-frame clones and leaves some out. The sample consists of 50,000 to 75,000 clones, more than 85% of them appearing once. The TCR was taken from a human donor who was the organ donor for an intestinal transplant. The sequences come from unstimulated CD8+ T cells sorted from spleen or lymph node cells, collected before transplant.

The CDR3 loop reads CASSLTGVTEAFF. In DNA, the CDR3 is TGTGCCAGCAGTCTAACAGGGGTGACTGAAGCTTTCTTT. The V call is TRBV27, the J call TRBJ1-1; 7 bases are a match to TRBD1. Germline assignment: CDR1 MNHEY and CDR2 SMNVEV (reference sequence). The ends lost 5 bases at V and 5 bases at J; junction bases unmatched: 5. The CDR3 consists of 13 residues.